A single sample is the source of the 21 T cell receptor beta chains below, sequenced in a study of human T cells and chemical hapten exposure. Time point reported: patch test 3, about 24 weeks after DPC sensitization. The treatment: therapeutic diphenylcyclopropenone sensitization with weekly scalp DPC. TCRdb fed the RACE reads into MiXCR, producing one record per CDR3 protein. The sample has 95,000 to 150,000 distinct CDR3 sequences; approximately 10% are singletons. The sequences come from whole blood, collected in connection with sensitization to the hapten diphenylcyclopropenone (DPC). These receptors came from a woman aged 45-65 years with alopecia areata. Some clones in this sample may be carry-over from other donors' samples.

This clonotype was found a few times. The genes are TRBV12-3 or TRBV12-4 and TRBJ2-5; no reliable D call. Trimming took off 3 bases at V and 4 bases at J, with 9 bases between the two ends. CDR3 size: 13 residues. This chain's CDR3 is CASSLMGIETQYF. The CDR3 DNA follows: TGTGCCAGCAGTTTGATGGGGATAGAGACCCAGTACTTC.

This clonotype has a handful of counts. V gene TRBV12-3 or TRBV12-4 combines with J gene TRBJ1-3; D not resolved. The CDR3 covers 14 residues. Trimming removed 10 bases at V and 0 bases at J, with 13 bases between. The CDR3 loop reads CAITDADSGNTIYF. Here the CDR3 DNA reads TGTGCCATTACGGACGCCGACTCTGGAAACACCATATATTTT.

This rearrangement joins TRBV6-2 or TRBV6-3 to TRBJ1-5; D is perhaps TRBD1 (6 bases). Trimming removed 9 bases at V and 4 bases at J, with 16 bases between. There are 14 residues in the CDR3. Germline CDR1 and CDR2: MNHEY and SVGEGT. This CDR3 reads CASEGDLGNQPQHF. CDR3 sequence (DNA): TGTGCCAGTGAGGGGGATCTTGGGAATCAGCCCCAGCATTTT.

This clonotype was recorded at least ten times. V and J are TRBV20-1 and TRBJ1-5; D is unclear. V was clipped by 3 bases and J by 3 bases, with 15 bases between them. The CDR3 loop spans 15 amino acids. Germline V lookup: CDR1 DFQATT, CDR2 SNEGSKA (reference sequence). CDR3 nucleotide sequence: TGCAGTGCTAGTACGTGGCGACAATCCAATCAGCCCCAGCATTTT. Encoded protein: CSASTWRQSNQPQHF.

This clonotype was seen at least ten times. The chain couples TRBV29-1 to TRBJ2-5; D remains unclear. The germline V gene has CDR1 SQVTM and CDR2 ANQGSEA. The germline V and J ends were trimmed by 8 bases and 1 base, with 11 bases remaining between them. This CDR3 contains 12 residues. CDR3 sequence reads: CSSEGAQETQYF. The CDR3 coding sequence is TGCAGCAGCGAAGGAGCCCAAGAGACCCAGTACTTC.

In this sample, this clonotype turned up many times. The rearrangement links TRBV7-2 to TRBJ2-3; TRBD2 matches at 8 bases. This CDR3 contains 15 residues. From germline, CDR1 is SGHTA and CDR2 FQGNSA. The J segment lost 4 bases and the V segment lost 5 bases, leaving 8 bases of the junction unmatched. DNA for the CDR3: TGTGCCAGCAGCCCCTTAGCGGGGAACGCAGATACGCAGTATTTT. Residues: CASSPLAGNADTQYF.

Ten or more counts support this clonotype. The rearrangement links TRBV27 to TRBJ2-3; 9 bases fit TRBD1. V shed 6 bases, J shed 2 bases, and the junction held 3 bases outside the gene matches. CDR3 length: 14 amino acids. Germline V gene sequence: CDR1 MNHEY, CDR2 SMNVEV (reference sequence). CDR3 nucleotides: TGTGCCAGCAGGGGGACAGGGTACACAGATACGCAGTATTTT. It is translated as CASRGTGYTDTQYF.

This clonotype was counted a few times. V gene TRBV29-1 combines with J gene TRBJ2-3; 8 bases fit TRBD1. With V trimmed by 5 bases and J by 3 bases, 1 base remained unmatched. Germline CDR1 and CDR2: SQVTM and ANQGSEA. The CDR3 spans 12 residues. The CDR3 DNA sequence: TGCAGCGTTAACAGGGGGACAGATACGCAGTATTTT. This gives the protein CSVNRGTDTQYF.

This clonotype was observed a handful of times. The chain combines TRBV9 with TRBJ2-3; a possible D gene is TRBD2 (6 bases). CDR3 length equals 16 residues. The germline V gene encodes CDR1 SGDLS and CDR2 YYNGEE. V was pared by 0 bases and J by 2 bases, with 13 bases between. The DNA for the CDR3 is TGTGCCAGCAGCGTAGGTTCGGGGGAATCCACAGATACGCAGTATTTT. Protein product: CASSVGSGESTDTQYF.

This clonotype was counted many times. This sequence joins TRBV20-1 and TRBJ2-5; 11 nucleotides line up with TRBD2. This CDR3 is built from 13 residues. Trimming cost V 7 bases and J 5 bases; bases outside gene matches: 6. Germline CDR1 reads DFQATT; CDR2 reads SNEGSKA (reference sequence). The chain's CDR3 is CSVKTSGVETQYF. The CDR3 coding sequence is TGCAGTGTTAAGACTAGCGGGGTGGAGACCCAGTACTTC.

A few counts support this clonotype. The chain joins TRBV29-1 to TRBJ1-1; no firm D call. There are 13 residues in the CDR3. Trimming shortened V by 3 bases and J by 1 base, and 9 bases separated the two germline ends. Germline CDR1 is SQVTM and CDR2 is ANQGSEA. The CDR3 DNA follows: TGCAGCGTTGATGGAGGGTGGAACACTGAAGCTTTCTTT. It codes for CSVDGGWNTEAFF.

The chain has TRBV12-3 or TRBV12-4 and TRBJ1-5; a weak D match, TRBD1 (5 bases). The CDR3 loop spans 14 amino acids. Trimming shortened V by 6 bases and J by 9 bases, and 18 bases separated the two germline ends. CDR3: CASSTGTERGPQHF. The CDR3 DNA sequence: TGTGCCAGCAGCACCGGGACCGAGCGAGGGCCCCAGCATTTT.

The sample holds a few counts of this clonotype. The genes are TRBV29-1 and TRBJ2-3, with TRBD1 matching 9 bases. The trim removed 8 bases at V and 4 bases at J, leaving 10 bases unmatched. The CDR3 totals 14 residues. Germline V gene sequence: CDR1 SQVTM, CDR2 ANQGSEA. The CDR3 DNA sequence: TGCAGCCTACAGGGGGCTTACTCCCCAGATACGCAGTATTTT. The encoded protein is CSLQGAYSPDTQYF.

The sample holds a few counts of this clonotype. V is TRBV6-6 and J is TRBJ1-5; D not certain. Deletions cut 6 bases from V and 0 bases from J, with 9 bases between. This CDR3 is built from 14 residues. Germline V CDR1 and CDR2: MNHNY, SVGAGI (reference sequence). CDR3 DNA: TGTGCCAGCAGGGCACAGTATAGCAATCAGCCCCAGCATTTT. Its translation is CASRAQYSNQPQHF.

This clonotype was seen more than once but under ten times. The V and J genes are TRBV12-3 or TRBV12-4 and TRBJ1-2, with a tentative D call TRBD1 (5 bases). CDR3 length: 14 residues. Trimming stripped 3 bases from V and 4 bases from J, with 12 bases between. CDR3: CASSLTVNPYGYTF. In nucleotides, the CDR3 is TGTGCCAGCAGTTTGACAGTGAATCCCTATGGCTACACCTTC.

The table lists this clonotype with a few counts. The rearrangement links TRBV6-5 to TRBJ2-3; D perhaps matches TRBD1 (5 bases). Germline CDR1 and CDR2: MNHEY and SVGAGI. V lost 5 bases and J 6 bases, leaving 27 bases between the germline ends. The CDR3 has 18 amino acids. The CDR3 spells CASSRARGRGGPGDTQYF. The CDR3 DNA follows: TGTGCCAGCAGTAGGGCTAGGGGAAGGGGCGGTCCAGGCGATACGCAGTATTTT.

The DNA for the CDR3 is TGTGCCAGCAGTTTGGGGATTTCTAGCACAGATACGCAGTATTTT. Protein: CASSLGISSTDTQYF. The V and J genes are TRBV28 and TRBJ2-3; D uncertain. Trimming took off 3 bases at V and 0 bases at J, with 10 bases between the two ends. CDR3 size: 15 residues. Germline values: CDR1 MDHEN, CDR2 SYDVKM.

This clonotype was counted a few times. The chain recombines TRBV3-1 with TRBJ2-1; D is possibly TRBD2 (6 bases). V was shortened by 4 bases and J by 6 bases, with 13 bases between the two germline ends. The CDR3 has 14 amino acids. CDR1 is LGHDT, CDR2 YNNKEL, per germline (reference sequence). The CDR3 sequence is CASSLTSSRNEQFF. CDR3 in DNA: TGTGCCAGCAGCCTCACTAGCTCCCGCAATGAGCAGTTCTTC.

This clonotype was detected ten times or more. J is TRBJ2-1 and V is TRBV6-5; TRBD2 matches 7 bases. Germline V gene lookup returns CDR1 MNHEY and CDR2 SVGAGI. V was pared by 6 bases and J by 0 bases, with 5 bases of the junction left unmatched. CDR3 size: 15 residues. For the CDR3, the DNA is TGTGCCAGCAGCGGGGGGACCCCCTCCTACAATGAGCAGTTCTTC. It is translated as CASSGGTPSYNEQFF.

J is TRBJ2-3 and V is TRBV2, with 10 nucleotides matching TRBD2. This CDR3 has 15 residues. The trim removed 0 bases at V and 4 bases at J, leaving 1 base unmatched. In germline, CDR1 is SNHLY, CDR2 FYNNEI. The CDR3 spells CASSEASGGADTQYF. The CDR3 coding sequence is TGTGCCAGCAGTGAAGCGAGCGGGGGGGCAGATACGCAGTATTTT.

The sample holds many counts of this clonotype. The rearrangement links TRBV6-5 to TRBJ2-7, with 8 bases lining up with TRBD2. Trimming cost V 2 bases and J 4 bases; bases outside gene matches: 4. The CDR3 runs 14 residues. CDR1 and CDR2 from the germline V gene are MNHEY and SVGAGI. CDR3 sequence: CASSYARGAYEQYF. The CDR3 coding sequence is TGTGCCAGCAGTTACGCGCGGGGGGCGTACGAGCAGTACTTC.